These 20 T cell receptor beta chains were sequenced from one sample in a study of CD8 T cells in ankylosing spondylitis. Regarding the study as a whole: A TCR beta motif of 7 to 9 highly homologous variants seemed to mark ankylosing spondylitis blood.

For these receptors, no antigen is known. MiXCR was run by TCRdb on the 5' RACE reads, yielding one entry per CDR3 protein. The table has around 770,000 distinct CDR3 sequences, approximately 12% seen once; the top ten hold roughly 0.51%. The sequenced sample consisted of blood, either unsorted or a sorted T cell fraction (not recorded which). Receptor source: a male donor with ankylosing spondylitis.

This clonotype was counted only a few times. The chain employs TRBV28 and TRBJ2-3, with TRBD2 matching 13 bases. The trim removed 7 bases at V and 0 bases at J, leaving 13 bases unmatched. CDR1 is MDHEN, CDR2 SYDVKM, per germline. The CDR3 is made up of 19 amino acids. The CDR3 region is CASTTLLTSGRASTDTQYF. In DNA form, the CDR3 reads TGTGCCAGCACCACTCTCCTTACTAGCGGGAGGGCTAGCACAGATACGCAGTATTTT. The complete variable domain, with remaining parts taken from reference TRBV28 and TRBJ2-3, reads DVKVTQSSRYLVKRTGEKVFLECVQDMDHENMFWYRQDPGLGLRLIYFSYDVKMKEKGDIPEGYSVSREKKERFSLILESASTNQTSMYLCASTTLLTSGRASTDTQYFGPGTRLTVL.

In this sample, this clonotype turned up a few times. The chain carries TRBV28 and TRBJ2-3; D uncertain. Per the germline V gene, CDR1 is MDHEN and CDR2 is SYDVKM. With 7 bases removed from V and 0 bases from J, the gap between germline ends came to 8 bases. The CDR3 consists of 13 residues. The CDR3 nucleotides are TGTGCCAGCACCGACGGTAGCACAGATACGCAGTATTTT. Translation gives CASTDGSTDTQYF.

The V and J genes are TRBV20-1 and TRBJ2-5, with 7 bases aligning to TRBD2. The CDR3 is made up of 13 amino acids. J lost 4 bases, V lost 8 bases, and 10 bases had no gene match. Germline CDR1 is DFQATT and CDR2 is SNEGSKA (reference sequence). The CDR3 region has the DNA TGCAGTTCCGGGGGGACCTCGGGAGAGACCCAGTACTTC. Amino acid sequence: CSSGGTSGETQYF.

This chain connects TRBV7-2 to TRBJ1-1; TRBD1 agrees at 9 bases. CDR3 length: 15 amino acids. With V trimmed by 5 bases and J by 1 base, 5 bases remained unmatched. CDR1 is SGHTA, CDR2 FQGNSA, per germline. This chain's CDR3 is CASSNGQGWNTEAFF. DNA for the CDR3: TGTGCCAGCAGCAACGGACAGGGGTGGAACACTGAAGCTTTCTTT.

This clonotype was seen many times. The CDR3 DNA reads TGTGCCAGCAGGAGACTAGCGGGAAGGGACGAGCAGTACTTC. Protein: CASRRLAGRDEQYF. The J gene is TRBJ2-7, the V gene TRBV6-1; 11 nucleotides agree with TRBD2. Germline CDR1 and CDR2: MNHNS and SASEGT. The length of the CDR3 is 14 residues. V lost 6 bases and J lost 5; bases outside the gene matches: 6.

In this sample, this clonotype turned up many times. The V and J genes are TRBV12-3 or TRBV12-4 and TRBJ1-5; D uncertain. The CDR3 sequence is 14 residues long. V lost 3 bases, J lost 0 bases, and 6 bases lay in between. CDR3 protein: CASSLRVSNQPQHF. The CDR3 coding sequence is TGTGCCAGCAGTTTGCGGGTTAGCAATCAGCCCCAGCATTTT.

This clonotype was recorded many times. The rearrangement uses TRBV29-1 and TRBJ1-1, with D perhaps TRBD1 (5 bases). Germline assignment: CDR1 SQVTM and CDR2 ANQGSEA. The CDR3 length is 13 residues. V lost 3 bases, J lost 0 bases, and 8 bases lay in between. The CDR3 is CSVDNRLNTEAFF. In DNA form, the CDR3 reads TGCAGCGTTGATAACAGGCTGAACACTGAAGCTTTCTTT.

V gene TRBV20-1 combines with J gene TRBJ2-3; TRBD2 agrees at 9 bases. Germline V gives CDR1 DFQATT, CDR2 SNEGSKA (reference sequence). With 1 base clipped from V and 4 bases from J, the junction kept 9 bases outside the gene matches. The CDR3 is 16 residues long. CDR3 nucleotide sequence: TGCAGTGCTAGAGGGAGCGGGGGGTTTATTTCAGATACGCAGTATTTT. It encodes CSARGSGGFISDTQYF.

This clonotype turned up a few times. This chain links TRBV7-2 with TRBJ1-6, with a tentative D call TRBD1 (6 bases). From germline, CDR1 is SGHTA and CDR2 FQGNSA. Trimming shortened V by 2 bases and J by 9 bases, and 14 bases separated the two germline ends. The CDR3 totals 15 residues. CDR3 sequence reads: CASSLQAGDGSPLHF. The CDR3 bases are TGTGCCAGCAGCTTACAGGCAGGGGATGGTTCACCCCTCCACTTT. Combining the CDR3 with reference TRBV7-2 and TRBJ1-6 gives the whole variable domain GAGVSQSPSNKVTEKGKDVELRCDPISGHTALYWYRQSLGQGLEFLIYFQGNSAPDKSGLPSDRFSAERTGGSVSTLTIQRTQQEDSAVYLCASSLQAGDGSPLHFGNGTRLTVT.

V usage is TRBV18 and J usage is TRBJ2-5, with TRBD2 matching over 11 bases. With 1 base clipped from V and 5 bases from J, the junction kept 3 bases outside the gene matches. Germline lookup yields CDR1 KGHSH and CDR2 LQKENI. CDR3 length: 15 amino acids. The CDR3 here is CASSPQLAGAETQYF. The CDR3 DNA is TGTGCCAGCTCACCACAACTAGCGGGAGCGGAGACCCAGTACTTC. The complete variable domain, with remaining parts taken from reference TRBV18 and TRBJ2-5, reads NAGVMQNPRHLVRRRGQEARLRCSPMKGHSHVYWYRQLPEEGLKFMVYLQKENIIDESGMPKERFSAEFPKEGPSILRIQQVVRGDSAAYFCASSPQLAGAETQYFGPGTRLLVL.

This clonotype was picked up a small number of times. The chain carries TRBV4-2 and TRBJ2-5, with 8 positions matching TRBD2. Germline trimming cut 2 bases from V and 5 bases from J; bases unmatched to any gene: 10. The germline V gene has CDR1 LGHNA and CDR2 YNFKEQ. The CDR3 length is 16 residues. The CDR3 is CASSQPREGTQETQYF. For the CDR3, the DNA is TGTGCCAGCAGCCAACCCCGGGAGGGGACCCAGGAGACCCAGTACTTC.

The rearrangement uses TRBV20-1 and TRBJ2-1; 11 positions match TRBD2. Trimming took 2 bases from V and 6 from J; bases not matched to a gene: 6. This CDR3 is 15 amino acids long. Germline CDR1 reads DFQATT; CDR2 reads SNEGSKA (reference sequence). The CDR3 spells CSARRTSGLANEQFF. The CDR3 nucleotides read TGCAGTGCTAGACGGACTAGCGGGCTTGCCAATGAGCAGTTCTTC.

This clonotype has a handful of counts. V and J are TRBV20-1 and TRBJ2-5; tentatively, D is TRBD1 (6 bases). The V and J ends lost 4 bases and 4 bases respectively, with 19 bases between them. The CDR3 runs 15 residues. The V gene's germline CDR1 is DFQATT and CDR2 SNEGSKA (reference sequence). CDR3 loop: CSATRPGRGRETQYF. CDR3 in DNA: TGCAGTGCTACCCGTCCTGGCAGGGGCAGAGAGACCCAGTACTTC.

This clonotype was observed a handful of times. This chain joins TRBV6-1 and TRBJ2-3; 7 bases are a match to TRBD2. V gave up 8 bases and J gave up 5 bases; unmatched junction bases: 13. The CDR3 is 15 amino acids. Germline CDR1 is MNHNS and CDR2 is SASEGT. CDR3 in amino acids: CASRVGGWDQDTQYF. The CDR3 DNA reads TGTGCCAGCCGAGTGGGGGGGTGGGATCAAGATACGCAGTATTTT.

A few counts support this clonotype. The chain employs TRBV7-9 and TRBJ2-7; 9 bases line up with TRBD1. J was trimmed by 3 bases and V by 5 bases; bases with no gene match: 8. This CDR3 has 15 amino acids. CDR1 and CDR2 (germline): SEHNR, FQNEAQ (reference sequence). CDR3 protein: CASSVMGQGGYEQYF. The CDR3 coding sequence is TGTGCCAGCAGCGTGATGGGACAGGGTGGCTACGAGCAGTACTTC.

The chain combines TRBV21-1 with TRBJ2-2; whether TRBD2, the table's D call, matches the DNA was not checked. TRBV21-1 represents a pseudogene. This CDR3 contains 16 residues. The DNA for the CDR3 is TGTGCCAGCAGCCAAACAGCCCTAGGGTGTACCGGGGAGCTGTTTTTT. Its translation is CASSQTALGCTGELFF.

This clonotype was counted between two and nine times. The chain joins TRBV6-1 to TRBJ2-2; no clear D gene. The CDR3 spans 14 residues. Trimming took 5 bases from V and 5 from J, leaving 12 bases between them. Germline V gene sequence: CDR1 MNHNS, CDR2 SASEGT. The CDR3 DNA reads TGTGCCAGCAGTACCATCGGAAGGACCGGGGAGCTGTTTTTT. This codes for CASSTIGRTGELFF.

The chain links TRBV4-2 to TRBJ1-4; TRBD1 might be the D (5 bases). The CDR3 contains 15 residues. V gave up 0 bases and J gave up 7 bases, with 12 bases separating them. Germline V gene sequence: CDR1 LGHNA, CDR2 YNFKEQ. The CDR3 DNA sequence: TGTGCCAGCAGCCAAGAACCAGGGAGTTTTGAAAAACTGTTTTTT. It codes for CASSQEPGSFEKLFF.

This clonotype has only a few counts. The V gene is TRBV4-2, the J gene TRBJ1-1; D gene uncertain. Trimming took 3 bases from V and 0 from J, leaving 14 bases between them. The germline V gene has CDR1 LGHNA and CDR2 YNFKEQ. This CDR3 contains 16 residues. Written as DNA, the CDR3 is TGTGCCAGCAGCCAGCCCCAGTCGTTCATGAACACTGAAGCTTTCTTT. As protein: CASSQPQSFMNTEAFF.

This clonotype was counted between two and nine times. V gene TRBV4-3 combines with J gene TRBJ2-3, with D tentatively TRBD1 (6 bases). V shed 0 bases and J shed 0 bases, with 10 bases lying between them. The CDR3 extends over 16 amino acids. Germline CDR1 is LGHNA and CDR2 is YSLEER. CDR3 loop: CASSQDRGASTDTQYF. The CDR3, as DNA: TGCGCCAGCAGCCAAGACAGGGGAGCTAGCACAGATACGCAGTATTTT.